This entry concerns a single T cell receptor beta chain. The data were obtained in a study of control samples from healthy donors and cancer patients. Germline loops: CDR1 SGHAT, CDR2 FQNNGV. The CDR3 has 14 amino acids. The germline V and J ends were trimmed by 4 bases and 6 bases, with 13 bases remaining between them. This table comes from immunoSEQ multiplex PCR, and its TCRdb copy is limited to in-frame clones, with some not included. Of some 49,000 clones in the sample, about 92% were seen once. The specimen sequenced was PBMCs. V is TRBV11-2 and J is TRBJ2-1; possibly TRBD1 for D (5 bases). The sequence came from a man aged 25-40 years with colorectal cancer. CDR3 residues: CASSSGPYRNEQFF. CDR3 nucleotide sequence: TGTGCCAGCAGCTCAGGGCCCTACCGCAATGAGCAGTTCTTC.